The clone carrying this TCR beta chain has a handful of counts. This sample is drawn from a study of regulatory T cells in long-lasting Graves disease. This sample's time point: newly diagnosed GD, antithyroid drugs for less than 3 months. Extracted RNA from PBMCs served as the source of the TCR library. This CDR3 has 13 amino acids. Germline V gene sequence: CDR1 DFQATT, CDR2 SNEGSKA (reference sequence). V lost 5 bases and J 4 bases, leaving 12 bases between the germline ends. In building TCR beta libraries, iRepertoire HTBI primers were used together with Arm-PCR of CDR3 regions. MiXCR, run by TCRdb on the multiplex PCR reads, gives a single entry per CDR3 protein. Here the sample spans hundreds of thousands of distinct CDR3 sequences, over 15% being singletons. These data also formed part of another study, on T cells in Graves' hyperthyroidism and ophthalmopathy.

This TCR derives from a man in his forties with Graves disease. Specimen: peripheral blood mononuclear cells (PBMCs), collected at new diagnosis, from a patient treated with antithyroid drugs. The chain carries TRBV20-1 and TRBJ1-5; a possible D gene is TRBD1 (6 bases). The CDR3 spells CSALGASNQPQHF. CDR3 nucleotide sequence: TGCAGTGCTTTGGGGGCCAGTAATCAGCCCCAGCATTTT.